The 8 T cell receptor beta chains reported below all come from one sample, sequenced in a study of shared clonotypes between healthy human individuals. Clones were sequenced by immunoSEQ multiplex PCR, and TCRdb holds only the in-frame ones, with some missing. The top ten clones hold around 1.4% of a sample with about 960,000 clones, approximately 80% of them seen once. Source material: memory CD4+ T cells sorted from blood. Regarding subset: CD45RA-negative fraction. These receptors originate from a man younger than 30 in good health.

This chain connects TRBV5-1 to TRBJ2-1, with TRBD2 as a possible D gene (6 bases). Per germline, CDR1 SGHRS and CDR2 YFSETQ. V was cut by 4 bases and J by 0 bases, with 14 bases left in between. This CDR3 region has 16 residues. Here the CDR3 reads CASSQDYPSSYNEQFF. The CDR3 DNA reads as TGCGCCAGCAGCCAGGACTACCCGAGCTCCTACAATGAGCAGTTCTTC.

The chain is built from TRBV7-9 and TRBJ1-3; D is undetermined. The CDR3 covers 15 residues. Looked up from germline, CDR1 is SEHNR and CDR2 is FQNEAQ (reference sequence). V was clipped by 5 bases and J by 4 bases, with 15 bases between them. The CDR3 region has the DNA TGTGCCAGCAGCCTTTTGAAGGGTTCAGGAAACACCATATATTTT. Amino acids: CASSLLKGSGNTIYF.

This rearrangement joins TRBV25-1 to TRBJ1-5; D ambiguous. There are 15 residues in the CDR3. V was cut by 1 base and J by 4 bases, with 11 bases left in between. Germline loops: CDR1 MGHDK, CDR2 SYGVNS. The CDR3 DNA reads as TGTGCCAGCAGTGAATTTGGAGGCGGGAATCAGCCCCAGCATTTT. Translating it yields CASSEFGGGNQPQHF.

The rearrangement links TRBV7-9 to TRBJ1-2, with a tentative D call TRBD1 (5 bases). The CDR3 extends over 14 amino acids. Trimming removed 5 bases at V and 7 bases at J, with 17 bases between. The germline V gene has CDR1 SEHNR and CDR2 FQNEAQ (reference sequence). CDR3 nucleotides: TGTGCCAGCAGCCCTCGGGGCGGGGAGGCTGGCTACACCTTC. Its protein product is CASSPRGGEAGYTF.

The chain combines TRBV13 with TRBJ2-7, with D possibly being TRBD1 or TRBD2 (5 bases each). The CDR3 consists of 17 residues. V was clipped by 4 bases and J by 1 base, with 20 bases between them. From germline, CDR1 is PRHDT and CDR2 FYEKMQ (reference sequence). Written as DNA, the CDR3 is TGTGCCAGCAGCTCACCAGGGCGTGGGCGAGGGTCCTACGAGCAGTACTTC. This sequence encodes CASSSPGRGRGSYEQYF.

The gene calls are TRBV6-1 and TRBJ1-5; TRBD1 might be the D (6 bases). Germline CDR1 MNHNS, CDR2 SASEGT. Trimming left V 1 base short and J 7 bases short, with 14 bases between. The CDR3 totals 15 residues. The CDR3, as DNA: TGTGCCAGCAGTGAAGGCCCACAGGGCTTCCAGCCCCAGCATTTT. It is translated as CASSEGPQGFQPQHF.

The chain is built from TRBV27 and TRBJ1-6, with a possible D match to TRBD1 (5 bases). Looked up from germline, CDR1 is MNHEY and CDR2 is SMNVEV (reference sequence). CDR3 length: 13 amino acids. V lost 4 bases, J lost 11 bases, and 12 bases lay in between. CDR3 sequence reads: CASSSGRGTPLHF. CDR3 sequence (DNA): TGTGCCAGCAGTTCGGGGCGGGGGACACCCCTCCACTTT.

The chain recombines TRBV5-1 with TRBJ1-2; unclear D gene. V lost 5 bases and J 0 bases, leaving 8 bases between the germline ends. Germline loops: CDR1 SGHRS, CDR2 YFSETQ. This CDR3 region has 13 residues. The CDR3 nucleotides read TGCGCCAGCAGACCGGGCCCTAACTATGGCTACACCTTC. It specifies CASRPGPNYGYTF.